The TCR beta chain described here comes from a study of blood T cell repertoires in COVID-19. Data came from immunoSEQ multiplex PCR; TCRdb stores just in-frame clones and leaves some out. Among about 250,000 clones listed, 80% to 90% were seen once. Trimming took 1 base from V and 5 from J; bases not matched to a gene: 10. The CDR3 contains 18 residues. From germline, CDR1 is WSHSY and CDR2 SAAADI. Participants came from about 24 US areas, aged roughly 18 to 95 years. Donors were grouped by their self-reported clinical history. This TCR was recovered from a woman younger than 35 who had recovered from COVID-19. Specimen: PBMCs or T cells enriched from blood (not recorded which). The rearrangement links TRBV10-2 to TRBJ2-3, with TRBD2 identical over 12 bases. The CDR3 loop reads CASSEYWASGGAVDTQYF. CDR3 coding DNA: TGCGCCAGCAGTGAGTATTGGGCTAGCGGGGGGGCCGTAGATACGCAGTATTTT.